The present entry profiles one T cell receptor (beta chain) with its context. Its antigen remains undetermined. It has no much larger one-base neighbor in the sample; base qualities were not kept. The data belong to a study of T cells in Graves' hyperthyroidism and ophthalmopathy (dated by TCRdb to about 2019). Looking at the study overall: A discovery cohort of about a hundred patients, approximately 45 with Graves' ophthalmopathy and about 58 with stable Graves' hyperthyroidism, was used to find distinguishing TCR V-J signatures. TCR Vbeta CDR3 sequencing of roughly 140 peripheral blood samples (under 45 ophthalmopathy, roughly 72 hyperthyroidism and some 17 progressor patients) is reported in the paper. Following sampling, methimazole starting at 30 mg daily was given to hyperthyroidism patients, and high-dose intravenous methylprednisolone was given to ophthalmopathy patients. The 100 or so discovery patients were randomly split 7:3 into training and test sets. An independent validation cohort of around 19 hyperthyroidism patients and over 15 patients who later progressed to ophthalmopathy tested prospective prediction of ophthalmopathy. In over five Graves' hyperthyroidism patients, the study also compared T-cell repertoires from thyroid tissue with T-cell repertoires from blood. Results the study describes overall, beyond this receptor: No statistical method was used to set the sample size in advance, and investigators knew the group allocation. Most expanded thyroid clonotypes (frequency above 0.001) were also detected in blood, suggesting blood repertoires may reflect thyroid immune responses. In cross-validation, a model built on a 13 V-J signature told ophthalmopathy apart from stable hyperthyroidism with approximately 90% sensitivity and about 81% specificity, and in testing the same model reached 80%/75%. In validation, the model predicted progression to ophthalmopathy a median of roughly 6.2 months before onset, with over 60% sensitivity and roughly 73% specificity.

Trimming leaves V shorter by 3 bases and J shorter by 4 bases, with the junction holding 5 bases beyond the gene matches. CDR1 SGHTA and CDR2 FQGNSA were looked up in the germline V gene. Spanning cysteine to phenylalanine, the CDR3 consists of 15 amino acids. CDR3 DNA only is kept here, 45 bases in frame from base 1. Stable Graves' hyperthyroidism was defined as no progression to ophthalmopathy during 18 months of follow-up. Hyperthyroidism patients were newly diagnosed, had a disease duration of under 2 months, and were aged 18 to 65 years. The study excluded patients with uncontrolled infections, other autoimmune diseases, pregnancy or lactation. Diagnoses were established on the basis of clinical symptoms, serum thyroxine and TRAb, thyroid ultrasound, and orbital computed tomography. Trizol reagent was used to extract total RNA, and RNA quality was then checked on an Agilent 2100 Bioanalyzer.

The TCR beta CDR3 regions were amplified from the RNA transcripts. A first-round RT-PCR of the TCR CDR3 used the HTBI primer set with the Qiagen OneStep RT-PCR kit. Libraries were constructed in a second round of multiplex PCR, after which size selection and purification were carried out. The libraries were sequenced on an Illumina HiSeq2000 using paired-end 100 bp reads. From the authors' description of their analysis: SOAPnuke was used to process the raw data, throwing out any read that contained adapters or uncalled bases, had a mean Phred below 15, or lacked an exact constant-primer or identifier match. COPE v1.2.5 was used to merge the high-quality paired reads, and each unique nucleotide sequence was defined as a clonotype. Clonotypes were aligned to IMGT TRBV, TRBD and TRBJ reference segments using MiTCR v1.1. The analysis was restricted to V-J combinations with a frequency above 0.0001, which together covered 99% to 99.2% of the repertoires. A TCS score was defined as the ratio between F50 (clonal expansion) and ExV (chaos), using BLOSUM62-based TCRdist between CDR3 peptides within each V-J. Welch's t-statistics and random forest reduced 514 V-J features to 10 to 15, which were used in a naive Bayes classifier (R e1071). The Morisita-Horn index was used to measure how similar the thyroid and blood repertoires were. TCRdb reprocessed the public reads (quality trimming at Q25 with fastp, clone calling with MiXCR) and kept in-frame beta chains. Identical CDR3 proteins give one entry, which carries the most common genes and DNA. The V and J calls come from TCRdb's annotation, not from the publication. Across this sample there are approximately 98,000 distinct CDR3 sequences, with about 40% seen only once. Roughly a tenth of the sample rests with the top ten.

The source is a woman in her 30s with Graves' hyperthyroidism. The chain is assembled from TRBV7-2 and TRBJ1-3; 8 central nucleotides agree with TRBD1. The sequenced material came from peripheral blood or thyroid tissue (not recorded which). The DNA reads as follows: TGTGCCAGCAGCTTTGGACAGGGAGCAGGAAACACCATATATTTT. Its protein is CASSFGQGAGNTIYF. With all but the CDR3 taken from the reference TRBV7-2 and TRBJ1-3 genes, the full variable domain is: GAGVSQSPSNKVTEKGKDVELRCDPISGHTALYWYRQSLGQGLEFLIYFQGNSAPDKSGLPSDRFSAERTGGSVSTLTIQRTQQEDSAVYLCASSFGQGAGNTIYFGEGSWLTVV.